Sequencing of this TCR beta chain was carried out in a study of OX40 agonist ivuxolimab in advanced cancers. For the study at large: Dose-escalation patients' cancers were hepatocellular carcinoma, melanoma, renal cell or head and neck cancer.

Comment on this clone: The antigen is not known.

Blood specimens came from baseline, cycle 4 day 1, and cycle 7 day 1. V was pared by 1 base and J by 7 bases, with 4 bases between. Germline lookup yields CDR1 SGHVT and CDR2 SQSDAQ. CDR3 size: 11 residues. Study results and limitations: Clonal expansion by week 6 occurred in CD4+ and CD8+ blood T cells (at 0.1 to 3.0 mg/kg).

This table comes from immunoSEQ multiplex PCR, and its TCRdb copy is limited to in-frame clones, with some not included. Of 6,000 or so clones listed, 70% to 90% were seen once; the top ten hold just under 25%. The chain recombines TRBV7-4 with TRBJ1-1; D remains ambiguous. The source was CD4+ or CD8+ T cells sorted from blood, collected in a trial of the OX40 agonist ivuxolimab. This TCR came from an adult with an advanced solid tumor such as melanoma, head and neck, liver or kidney cancer. CDR3 sequence (DNA): TGTGCCAGCAGCTTAGTAAGTGAAGCTTTCTTT. This encodes CASSLVSEAFF.